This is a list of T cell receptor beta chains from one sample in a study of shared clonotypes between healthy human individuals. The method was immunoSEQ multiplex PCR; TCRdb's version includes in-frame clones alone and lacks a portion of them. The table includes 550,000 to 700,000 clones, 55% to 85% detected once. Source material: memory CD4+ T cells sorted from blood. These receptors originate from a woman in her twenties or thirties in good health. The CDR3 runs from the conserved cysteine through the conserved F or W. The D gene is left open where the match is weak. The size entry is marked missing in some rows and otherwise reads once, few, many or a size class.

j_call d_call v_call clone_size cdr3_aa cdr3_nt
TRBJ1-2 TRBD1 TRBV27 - CASSTAGQGNYGYTF TGTGCCAGCAGTACCGCGGGACAGGGTAACTATGGCTACACCTTC
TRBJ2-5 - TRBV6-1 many CASSFKLGETQYF TGTGCCAGCAGCTTTAAACTAGGGGAGACCCAGTACTTC
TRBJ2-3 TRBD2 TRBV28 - CASSFQGLAGEIDTQYF TGTGCCAGCAGTTTCCAAGGACTAGCGGGAGAGATCGATACGCAGTATTTT
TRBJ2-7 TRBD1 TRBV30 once CAWSPSGTGTHEQYF TGTGCCTGGAGCCCGTCCGGGACAGGGACCCACGAGCAGTACTTC
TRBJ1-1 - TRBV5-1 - CASSIDSGGTEAFF TGCGCCAGCAGCATCGACTCGGGAGGCACTGAAGCTTTCTTT
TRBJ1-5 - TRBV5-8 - CASSIRRGVRQPQHF TGTGCCAGCAGCATTAGACGAGGGGTACGTCAGCCCCAGCATTTT
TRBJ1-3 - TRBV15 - CATSRVIGGSGNTIYF TGTGCCACCAGCAGAGTCATCGGCGGGTCAGGAAACACCATATATTTT
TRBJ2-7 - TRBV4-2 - CASSQTDRSYYEQYF TGTGCCAGCAGCCAAACCGACAGATCCTACTACGAGCAGTACTTC
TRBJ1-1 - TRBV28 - CASSYGGVHNTEAFF TGTGCCAGCAGTTACGGGGGCGTTCATAACACTGAAGCTTTCTTT
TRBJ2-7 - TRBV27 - CASSFPGSTYEQYF TGTGCCAGCAGTTTTCCCGGGTCAACCTACGAGCAGTACTTC
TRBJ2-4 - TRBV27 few CASGAGVKNIQYF TGTGCCAGCGGGGCTGGGGTCAAAAACATTCAGTACTTC
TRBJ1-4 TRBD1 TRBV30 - CAWSAWTGGTEKLFF TGTGCCTGGAGCGCGTGGACAGGGGGCACTGAAAAACTGTTTTTT
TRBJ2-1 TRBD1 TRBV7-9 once CASSLGQGALDEQFF TGTGCCAGCAGCCTAGGACAGGGGGCGCTGGATGAGCAGTTCTTC
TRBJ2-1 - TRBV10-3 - CAIRDYKSSYNEQFF TGTGCCATCAGAGATTATAAGAGCTCCTACAATGAGCAGTTCTTC
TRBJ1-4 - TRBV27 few CASSLSRQGGEKLFF TGTGCCAGCAGTTTATCCCGCCAAGGAGGTGAAAAACTGTTTTTT
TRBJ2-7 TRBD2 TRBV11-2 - CASSTRTSGRYEQYF TGTGCCAGCAGCACGCGGACTAGCGGGAGATACGAGCAGTACTTC
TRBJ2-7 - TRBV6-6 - CASSSIDGNYEQYF TGTGCCAGCAGTTCGATCGACGGGAACTACGAGCAGTACTTC
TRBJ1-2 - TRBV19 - CASSPDRDYGYTF TGTGCCAGCTCCCCCGACAGAGACTATGGCTACACCTTC
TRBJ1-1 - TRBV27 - CASSLRGTEAFF TGTGCCAGCAGTTTAAGAGGGACTGAAGCTTTCTTT
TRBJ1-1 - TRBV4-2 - CASSPYSGALNTEAFF TGTGCCAGCAGCCCCTACTCAGGGGCTCTGAACACTGAAGCTTTCTTT
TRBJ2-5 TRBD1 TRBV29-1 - CSVPHRGETQYF TGCAGCGTTCCCCACAGGGGCGAGACCCAGTACTTC
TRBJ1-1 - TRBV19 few CASSKSLVANTEAFF TGTGCCAGTAGTAAGTCTCTTGTAGCGAACACTGAAGCTTTCTTT
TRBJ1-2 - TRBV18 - CASSPDSGYTF TGTGCCAGCTCGCCGGACTCTGGCTACACCTTC
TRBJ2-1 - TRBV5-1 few CASSLAGSYNEQFF TGCGCCAGCAGCTTGGCCGGCTCCTACAATGAGCAGTTCTTC
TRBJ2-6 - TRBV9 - CASSVFGKVAAGANVLTF TGTGCCAGCAGCGTATTCGGAAAGGTAGCGGCCGGGGCCAACGTCCTGACTTTC
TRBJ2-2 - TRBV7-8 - CASSIVGPHTGELFF TGTGCCAGCAGTATAGTGGGGCCGCACACCGGGGAGCTGTTTTTT
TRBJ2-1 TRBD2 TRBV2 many CASSERVAGYINNEQFF TGTGCCAGCAGTGAACGGGTAGCGGGTTACATTAACAATGAGCAGTTCTTC
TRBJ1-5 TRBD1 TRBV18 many CASSQTGGRQPQHF TGTGCCAGCTCACAAACAGGGGGCCGTCAGCCCCAGCATTTT
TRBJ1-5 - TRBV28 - CATYRQGRGSNQPQHF TGTGCCACCTATCGGCAGGGAAGAGGTAGCAATCAGCCCCAGCATTTT
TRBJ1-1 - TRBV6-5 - CASSYAPPRATEAFF TGTGCCAGCAGTTACGCGCCCCCCAGGGCCACTGAAGCTTTCTTT
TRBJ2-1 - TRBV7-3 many CASSLGSGSYNEQFF TGTGCCAGCAGCTTAGGTTCCGGCTCCTACAATGAGCAGTTCTTC
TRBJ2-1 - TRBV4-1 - CASSQTPGYSNEQFF TGCGCCAGCAGCCAAACACCGGGGTACTCCAATGAGCAGTTCTTC
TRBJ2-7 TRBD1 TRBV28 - CASSFYRDRSSYEQYF TGTGCCAGCAGTTTTTATCGGGACAGGAGCTCCTACGAGCAGTACTTC
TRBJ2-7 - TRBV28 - CASEGRDTSYEQYF TGTGCCAGCGAGGGTCGGGACACAAGCTACGAGCAGTACTTC
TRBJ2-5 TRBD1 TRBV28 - CASSQSDRGKTQYF TGTGCCAGCAGTCAATCGGACAGGGGAAAGACCCAGTACTTC
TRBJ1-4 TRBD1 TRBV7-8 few CASSLWGDRGQKLFF TGTGCCAGCAGCTTATGGGGGGACAGGGGACAAAAACTGTTTTTT
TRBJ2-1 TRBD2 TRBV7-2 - CASSLILANEQFF TGTGCCAGCAGCTTGATACTAGCGAACGAGCAGTTCTTC
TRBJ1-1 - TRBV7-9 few CASSLQGGNTEAFF TGTGCCAGCAGCTTACAGGGTGGTAACACTGAAGCTTTCTTT
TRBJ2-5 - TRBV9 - CASSVRPGPKGETQYF TGTGCCAGCAGCGTACGTCCGGGACCCAAAGGAGAGACCCAGTACTTC
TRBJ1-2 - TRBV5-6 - CASSPRSGGYTF TGTGCCAGCAGCCCCCGATCTGGTGGCTACACCTTC
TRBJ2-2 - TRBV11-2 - CASSLVRRAGTGELFF TGTGCCAGCAGCTTAGTTCGCAGGGCCGGCACCGGGGAGCTGTTTTTT
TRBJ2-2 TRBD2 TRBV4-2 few CASSPAQAGGPAGELFF TGTGCCAGCAGCCCAGCCCAAGCGGGAGGGCCTGCCGGGGAGCTGTTTTTT
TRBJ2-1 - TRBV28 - CASSLGTATSYNEQFF TGTGCCAGCAGTTTGGGTACTGCTACCTCCTACAATGAGCAGTTCTTC
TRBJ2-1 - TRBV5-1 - CASSSGLGYNEQFF TGCGCCAGCAGTTCGGGACTGGGCTACAATGAGCAGTTCTTC
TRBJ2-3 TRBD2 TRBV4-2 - CASSPLLHAGGGTDTQYF TGTGCCAGCAGCCCACTACTTCACGCGGGAGGGGGAACAGATACGCAGTATTTT
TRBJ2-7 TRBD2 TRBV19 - CASSNVAGSSYEQYF TGTGCCAGTAGTAACGTAGCGGGAAGCTCCTACGAGCAGTACTTC
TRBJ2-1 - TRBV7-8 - CASSMLALSYNEQFF TGTGCCAGCAGCATGCTAGCGCTCTCCTACAATGAGCAGTTCTTC
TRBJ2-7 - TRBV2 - CASSEGRSGGAYEQYF TGTGCCAGCAGTGAGGGACGTTCCGGCGGGGCCTACGAGCAGTACTTC
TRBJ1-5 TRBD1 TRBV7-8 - CASSLGRPGTGRVSQHF TGTGCCAGCAGCTTAGGCCGGCCGGGGACAGGGAGAGTTTCCCAGCATTTT